Shown below are 20 T cell receptor beta chains from a single sample sequenced in a study of shared clonotypes between healthy human individuals (dated by TCRdb to about 2020). For the CD8 naive samples, CD45RO-negative cells were positively selected for CCR7, yielding a CD45RA+CCR7+ population from which TemRA cells were excluded. Library construction relied on the immunoSEQ multiplex PCR assay. TCRdb holds this immuneACCESS table with in-frame rearrangements only. Some clones are missing; in checked studies, unresolved V genes explain under half, and the rest has no known cause. This sample is represented by fewer than 1 million clones; 96% of them were singletons. Under 0.3% of the sample is in the top ten clones. Sequencing was done on a sample of naive CD8+ T cells sorted from blood. What the cell subset or site label conveys for this sample: CD45RA+CCR7+. The receptors originated from a man aged 30 to 39 in good health.

The chain uses TRBV29-1 and TRBJ2-2; either TRBD1 or TRBD2 may supply D (6 bases each). With 1 base removed from V and 3 bases from J, the gap between germline ends came to 9 bases. CDR1 and CDR2 from the germline V gene are SQVTM and ANQGSEA. This CDR3 is 14 amino acids long. CDR3 sequence: CSVEVGGYTGELFF. The DNA for the CDR3 is TGCAGCGTTGAAGTGGGGGGCTACACCGGGGAGCTGTTTTTT.

The chain recombines TRBV28 with TRBJ2-7; the match to TRBD1 covers 7 bases. The CDR3 loop spans 13 amino acids. CDR1 is MDHEN and CDR2 is SYDVKM in the germline V gene. Losses at the gene ends were 4 bases for V and 4 bases for J; bases not matched to a gene: 4. Here the CDR3 reads CASSSVRGYEQYF. The CDR3 DNA reads as TGTGCCAGCAGTTCAGTCAGGGGGTACGAGCAGTACTTC.

The rearrangement links TRBV14 to TRBJ2-7, with a weak D call TRBD1 (5 bases). Trimming removed 1 base from V and 2 bases from J, with 6 bases in between. The CDR3 consists of 13 residues. The germline V gene encodes CDR1 SGHDN and CDR2 FVKESK. The CDR3 DNA reads as TGTGCCAGCAGCCAAGGACAGCCCTACGAGCAGTACTTC. Amino acids: CASSQGQPYEQYF.

The V and J genes are TRBV9 and TRBJ2-1; 9 bases fit TRBD2. The CDR3 is 15 amino acids. Looked up from germline, CDR1 is SGDLS and CDR2 is YYNGEE. Trimming cost V 6 bases and J 7 bases; bases outside gene matches: 11. CDR3 bases: TGTGCCAGCAAGGCGGGAGGGGCAGGAAGGAATGAGCAGTTCTTC. This gives the protein CASKAGGAGRNEQFF.

The chain employs TRBV6-5 and TRBJ2-1, with 7 bases identical to TRBD2. CDR3 length: 15 amino acids. Germline loops: CDR1 MNHEY, CDR2 SVGAGI. The V gene end was trimmed by 2 bases and the J gene end by 1 base; junction bases not matched to a gene: 2. The CDR3 DNA is TGTGCCAGCAGTTACGACGGGGGGTCCTACAATGAGCAGTTCTTC. Protein product: CASSYDGGSYNEQFF.

The V gene is TRBV13, the J gene TRBJ1-1; D is undetermined. Germline CDR1 and CDR2: PRHDT and FYEKMQ (reference sequence). Trimming took 5 bases from V and 1 from J, leaving 11 bases between them. The length of the CDR3 is 14 residues. Written as DNA, the CDR3 is TGTGCCAGCAGCGGCGGACTCAGGAACACTGAAGCTTTCTTT. It is translated as CASSGGLRNTEAFF.

This clone was seen just once. The chain recombines TRBV27 with TRBJ2-7; D remains unclear. This CDR3 contains 16 residues. With 5 bases removed from V and 3 bases from J, the gap between germline ends came to 20 bases. Germline CDR1 MNHEY, CDR2 SMNVEV (reference sequence). The CDR3 spells CASSPSLARYYYEQYF. CDR3 coding DNA: TGTGCCAGCAGTCCTTCTCTGGCCCGCTACTACTACGAGCAGTACTTC.

J is TRBJ1-2 and V is TRBV28; 7 bases agree with TRBD1. CDR1 is MDHEN, CDR2 SYDVKM, per germline. CDR3 size: 13 residues. V shed 5 bases, J shed 5 bases, and the junction held 5 bases outside the gene matches. CDR3 sequence: CASSTDRAYGYTF. In DNA, the CDR3 is TGTGCCAGCAGTACAGACAGGGCTTATGGCTACACCTTC.

The chain carries TRBV28 and TRBJ2-1; D perhaps matches TRBD1 (6 bases). Germline V CDR1 and CDR2: MDHEN, SYDVKM. V was pared by 5 bases and J by 2 bases, with 10 bases between. This CDR3 contains 14 residues. The CDR3 loop reads CASSDRITYNEQFF. In DNA, the CDR3 is TGTGCCAGCAGTGACAGGATTACCTACAATGAGCAGTTCTTC.

This chain connects TRBV11-2 to TRBJ2-1; a possible D gene is TRBD2 (5 bases). Trimming took off 3 bases at V and 7 bases at J, with 19 bases between the two ends. The CDR3 is 16 amino acids. The germline CDR1 and CDR2 sequences are SGHAT and FQNNGV. The CDR3 DNA follows: TGTGCCAGCAGCTTGCAACCGGGGATCAACCCTAATGAGCAGTTCTTC. Its protein is CASSLQPGINPNEQFF. Variable domain in full (rest from reference TRBV11-2 and TRBJ2-1): EAGVAQSPRYKIIEKRQSVAFWCNPISGHATLYWYQQILGQGPKLLIQFQNNGVVDDSQLPKDRFSAERLKGVDSTLKIQPAKLEDSAVYLCASSLQPGINPNEQFFGPGTRLTVL.

J is TRBJ2-7 and V is TRBV7-9; D may match TRBD1 or TRBD2 (6 bases each). Germline V lookup: CDR1 SEHNR, CDR2 FQNEAQ (reference sequence). V was shortened by 3 bases and J by 3 bases, with 9 bases between the two germline ends. CDR3 length: 13 residues. The CDR3 protein is CASSLRGDYEQYF. The CDR3 coding sequence is TGTGCCAGCAGCTTGAGGGGGGACTACGAGCAGTACTTC.

The rearrangement joins TRBV5-1 to TRBJ2-1, with 7 bases lining up with TRBD1. Unmatched junction bases numbered 14, after V lost 4 bases and J lost 7 bases. The CDR3 is 16 amino acids. CDR1 is SGHRS and CDR2 is YFSETQ in the germline V gene. The chain's CDR3 is CASSTTPGQKVNEQFF. The CDR3 DNA reads TGCGCCAGCAGCACTACACCGGGACAGAAGGTAAATGAGCAGTTCTTC. Filled out from reference TRBV5-1 and TRBJ2-1, the complete variable domain reads KAGVTQTPRYLIKTRGQQVTLSCSPISGHRSVSWYQQTPGQGLQFLFEYFSETQRNKGNFPGRFSGRQFSNSRSEMNVSTLELGDSALYLCASSTTPGQKVNEQFFGPGTRLTVL.

The chain recombines TRBV4-1 with TRBJ1-2, with unresolved D. Trimming stripped 0 bases from V and 4 bases from J, with 12 bases between. The germline V gene encodes CDR1 MGHRA and CDR2 YSYEKL. The CDR3 is 15 residues long. The CDR3 here is CASSQEGRSSYGYTF. CDR3 nucleotides: TGCGCCAGCAGCCAAGAAGGGAGGAGCAGCTATGGCTACACCTTC.

This rearrangement joins TRBV29-1 to TRBJ2-1; D gene unclear. V was cut by 3 bases and J by 4 bases, with 13 bases left in between. Per the germline V gene, CDR1 is SQVTM and CDR2 is ANQGSEA. This CDR3 is built from 14 residues. The CDR3 sequence: CSVDWAGKYNEQFF. The CDR3, as DNA: TGCAGCGTTGATTGGGCAGGCAAGTACAATGAGCAGTTCTTC.

J is TRBJ2-5 and V is TRBV27; 9 nucleotides match TRBD1. V was pared by 8 bases and J by 1 base, with 5 bases of the junction left unmatched. This CDR3 has 14 amino acids. Germline V lookup: CDR1 MNHEY, CDR2 SMNVEV (reference sequence). CDR3 sequence (DNA): TGTGCCAGCGCCGGACAGGGGACCCAAGAGACCCAGTACTTC. Translating it yields CASAGQGTQETQYF.

CDR3 sequence (DNA): TGTGCCAGCAGTGAGGAGTACGGGAAAAACATTCAGTACTTC. It yields the protein CASSEEYGKNIQYF. This rearrangement joins TRBV2 to TRBJ2-4; no reliable D call. V was trimmed by 3 bases and J by 4 bases, leaving 10 bases between them. Germline-derived CDR1 and CDR2 are SNHLY and FYNNEI. The CDR3 consists of 14 residues. The full variable domain, in which reference TRBV2 and TRBJ2-4 provide the parts outside the CDR3, is EPEVTQTPSHQVTQMGQEVILRCVPISNHLYFYWYRQILGQKVEFLVSFYNNEISEKSEIFDDQFSVERPDGSNFTLKIRSTKLEDSAMYFCASSEEYGKNIQYFGAGTRLSVL.

With regard to this clone: This sample also contains other DNA sequences that code for the same CDR3. The rearrangement uses TRBV27 and TRBJ2-7, with 13 nucleotides matching TRBD2. This CDR3 has 14 residues. Germline V gives CDR1 MNHEY, CDR2 SMNVEV (reference sequence). V trimming: 5 bases; J trimming: 4 bases; junction bases outside the gene matches: 2. Here the CDR3 reads CASSPGLAGYEQYF. The CDR3 DNA follows: TGTGCCAGCAGTCCGGGACTAGCGGGATACGAGCAGTACTTC.

The chain uses TRBV4-3 and TRBJ2-5; 9 nucleotides align to TRBD2. J was trimmed by 5 bases and V by 0 bases; bases with no gene match: 7. The CDR3 covers 16 residues. Looked up from germline, CDR1 is LGHNA and CDR2 is YSLEER. Here the CDR3 reads CASSQDRGRAAETQYF. CDR3 nucleotide sequence: TGCGCCAGCAGCCAAGATCGCGGGAGGGCCGCGGAGACCCAGTACTTC.

The chain is built from TRBV11-2 and TRBJ2-2, with D maybe TRBD2 (5 bases). The ends were cut back, 4 bases at V and 0 bases at J, with 15 bases in the middle. Germline V CDR1 and CDR2: SGHAT, FQNNGV. This CDR3 spans 17 amino acids. Here the CDR3 reads CASSSLQGSPNTGELFF. CDR3 sequence (DNA): TGTGCCAGCAGCTCCCTCCAAGGGAGCCCGAACACCGGGGAGCTGTTTTTT.

V is TRBV10-3 and J is TRBJ2-3, with TRBD2 matching 13 bases. This CDR3 has 16 residues. Germline V CDR1 and CDR2: ENHRY, SYGVKD. Losses at the gene ends were 4 bases for V and 4 bases for J; bases not matched to a gene: 5. CDR3 DNA: TGTGCCATCAGTGGGACAACTAGCGGGGGGGCAGATACGCAGTATTTT. It encodes CAISGTTSGGADTQYF.